This T cell receptor beta chain was captured in a study of T cell responses to AZD1222 COVID-19 vaccine. Study outcomes and limitations: Repertoire sampling was restricted to post-peak T cell response timepoints. Spike-specific TCR depth and breadth grew after two AZD1222 doses. Most donors were white British, females outnumbered males, and clonal diversity was possibly underestimated.

J lost 6 bases, V lost 3 bases, and 2 bases had no gene match. Germline lookup yields CDR1 MNHNS and CDR2 SASEGT. The CDR3 runs to 15 residues. Libraries were prepared by immunoSEQ multiplex PCR; TCRdb keeps only in-frame clonotypes and omits some of them. Among roughly 110,000 clones listed, roughly 90% were seen once. In its sample, this clone was seen once. Its cognate antigen is unknown. The sample in question was peripheral blood, obtained 28 days after the second AZD1222 dose. The TCR sequence derives from an adult who received the AZD1222 COVID-19 vaccine. J is TRBJ1-4 and V is TRBV6-1, with 12 nucleotides matching TRBD1. The chain's CDR3 is CASSEGTGGDEKLFF. The CDR3 nucleotides read TGTGCCAGCAGTGAGGGGACAGGGGGCGATGAAAAACTGTTTTTT.